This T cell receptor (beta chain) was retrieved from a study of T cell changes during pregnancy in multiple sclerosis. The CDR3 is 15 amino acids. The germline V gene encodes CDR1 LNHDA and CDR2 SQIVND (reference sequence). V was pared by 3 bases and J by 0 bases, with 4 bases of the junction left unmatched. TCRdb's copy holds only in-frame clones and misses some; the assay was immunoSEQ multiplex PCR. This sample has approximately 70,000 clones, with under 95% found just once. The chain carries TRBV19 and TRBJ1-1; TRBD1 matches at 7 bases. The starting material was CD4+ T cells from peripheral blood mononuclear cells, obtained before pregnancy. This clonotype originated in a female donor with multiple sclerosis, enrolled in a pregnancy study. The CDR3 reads CASSIRDSLNTEAFF. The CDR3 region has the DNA TGTGCCAGTAGTATCAGGGACAGCTTGAACACTGAAGCTTTCTTT.